The clone carrying this T cell receptor beta chain was seen only a few times. Its antigen is not known. The data originate from a study of CD8 T cells in ankylosing spondylitis. Study-wide results and caveats: Past studies reported some motif variants in reactive arthritis synovial fluid and blood. CD8+ disease-linked clones were present at relatively low frequencies in blood. What seemed typical of ankylosing spondylitis blood was a TCR beta motif built from 7 or 8 highly homologous variants. Reportedly, significant enrichment of disease-linked clones occurred in matched ankylosing spondylitis synovial fluid.

With molecular barcodes, quantitative 5'-RACE was used to make the TCR beta libraries. TCRdb re-analysed the 5' RACE reads in MiXCR, keeping a single row per CDR3 protein. The sample has 650,000 to 800,000 distinct CDR3 sequences, 15% to 20% seen once. This TCR derives from a male donor with ankylosing spondylitis. The sequenced material came from blood, either unsorted or a sorted T cell fraction (not recorded which).

The CDR3 sequence is CASSEGGGFRSPLHF. The CDR3 bases are TGTGCCAGCAGTGAAGGGGGGGGGTTTCGCTCACCCCTCCACTTT. V is TRBV6-1 and J is TRBJ1-6; TRBD1 might be the D (5 bases). V was trimmed by 1 base and J by 10 bases, leaving 14 bases between them. The CDR3 length is 15 residues. Germline V gives CDR1 MNHNS, CDR2 SASEGT.